One sample yielded the 27 T cell receptor beta chains listed below, sequenced in a study of blood T cell repertoires in COVID-19. The repertoire was sequenced with immunoSEQ multiplex PCR; TCRdb's copy has only in-frame clones and lacks some. Here the sample spans around 70,000 clones, about nine tenths being singletons. Sequences were obtained from peripheral blood. The origin of the receptors is a middle-aged man with acute or convalescent COVID-19.

This clone was observed a handful of times. The V call is TRBV7-2, the J call TRBJ1-1; maybe TRBD1 (6 bases). Germline V lookup: CDR1 SGHTA, CDR2 FQGNSA. The CDR3 runs to 14 residues. The V end was cut by 0 bases, the J end by 5 bases, with 10 bases between. CDR3 in DNA: TGTGCCAGCAGCTTAGCCCAGGGGATTACTGAAGCTTTCTTT. This gives the protein CASSLAQGITEAFF.

This chain joins TRBV14 and TRBJ1-2; no definite D call. This CDR3 is 12 amino acids long. V was trimmed by 0 bases and J by 4 bases, leaving 3 bases between them. Per germline, CDR1 SGHDN and CDR2 FVKESK. The DNA for the CDR3 is TGTGCCAGCAGCCAAGACGGCTATGGCTACACCTTC. Protein: CASSQDGYGYTF.

The V call is TRBV19, the J call TRBJ2-1, with a tentative D call TRBD2 (5 bases). Germline V gives CDR1 LNHDA, CDR2 SQIVND (reference sequence). This CDR3 contains 15 residues. V lost 3 bases and J 8 bases, leaving 17 bases between the germline ends. As DNA, the CDR3 is TGTGCCAGTAGTATTACCTCCCGGGGAACGGATGAGCAGTTCTTC. Translating gives CASSITSRGTDEQFF.

This chain uses TRBV19 with TRBJ1-5; D possibly corresponds to TRBD1 (5 bases). V was trimmed by 4 bases and J by 4 bases, leaving 17 bases between them. The germline V gene encodes CDR1 LNHDA and CDR2 SQIVND (reference sequence). The length of the CDR3 is 16 residues. The CDR3 sequence: CASSTGGESRNQPQHF. The CDR3 bases are TGTGCCAGTAGTACGGGGGGGGAGTCTCGTAATCAGCCCCAGCATTTT.

CDR3 DNA: TGTGCCAGCAGCCCATCGCGGGGGGGAACTGAAGCTTTCTTT. It encodes CASSPSRGGTEAFF. The genes are TRBV3-1 (or the pseudogene TRBV3-2) and TRBJ1-1; a possible D gene is TRBD1 (5 bases). Trimming took off 4 bases at V and 5 bases at J, with 14 bases between the two ends. Germline CDR1 and CDR2: LGHDT and YNNKEL (reference sequence). The CDR3 runs to 14 residues.

The V gene is TRBV7-9, the J gene TRBJ2-3; D is undetermined. The CDR3 loop spans 11 amino acids. V was shortened by 2 bases and J by 5 bases, with 2 bases between the two germline ends. CDR1 is SEHNR and CDR2 is FQNEAQ in the germline V gene (reference sequence). CDR3 residues: CASSLLDTQYF. DNA of the CDR3: TGTGCCAGCAGCTTACTAGATACGCAGTATTTT.

J is TRBJ2-3 and V is TRBV6-6; perhaps TRBD1 as D (5 bases). This CDR3 contains 13 residues. Trimming pared 8 bases from V and 3 bases from J, leaving 12 bases between. The V gene's germline CDR1 is MNHNY and CDR2 SVGAGI (reference sequence). The CDR3 bases are TGTGCCAGCGCAGGGTTGGGTACAGATACGCAGTATTTT. Protein product: CASAGLGTDTQYF.

The rearrangement joins TRBV29-1 to TRBJ2-2; 7 positions match TRBD1. CDR3 length: 15 amino acids. Unmatched junction bases numbered 5, after V lost 4 bases and J lost 0 bases. Germline CDR1 reads SQVTM; CDR2 reads ANQGSEA. The CDR3 nucleotides are TGCAGCGTTGGTACCGGGACAGCGAACACCGGGGAGCTGTTTTTT. This codes for CSVGTGTANTGELFF.

The DNA for the CDR3 is TGTGCCAGCAGCTCGGGATTAGTGGATGGCTACACCTTC. This gives the protein CASSSGLVDGYTF. The V and J genes are TRBV5-8 and TRBJ1-2; D remains unclear. CDR3 length: 13 residues. From germline, CDR1 is SGHTS and CDR2 YDEGEE. The V and J ends lost 3 bases and 6 bases respectively, with 12 bases between them. Based on the CDR3 plus reference TRBV5-8 and TRBJ1-2, the full variable domain is EAGVTQSPTHLIKTRGQQATLRCSPISGHTSVYWYQQALGLGLQFLLWYDEGEERNRGNFPPRFSGRQFPNYSSELNVNALELEDSALYLCASSSGLVDGYTFGSGTRLTVV.

The CDR3 loop reads CASSQDTNTGELFF. Here the CDR3 DNA reads TGTGCCAGCAGCCAGGACACTAACACCGGGGAGCTGTTTTTT. The rearrangement joins TRBV7-9 to TRBJ2-2; TRBD1 might be the D (5 bases). Germline CDR1 reads SEHNR; CDR2 reads FQNEAQ (reference sequence). The CDR3 loop spans 14 amino acids. V lost 5 bases and J 2 bases, leaving 9 bases between the germline ends.

This rearrangement joins TRBV7-3 to TRBJ1-1; 7 bases map to TRBD1. CDR1 is SGHTA and CDR2 is FQGTGA in the germline V gene. V shed 5 bases and J 1 base; nucleotides not matched to a gene: 1. The CDR3 totals 13 residues. CDR3 in amino acids: CASSRQGNTEAFF. As DNA, the CDR3 is TGTGCCAGCAGCCGACAGGGGAACACTGAAGCTTTCTTT.

The V gene is TRBV12-3 or TRBV12-4, the J gene TRBJ2-2; the D gene is possibly TRBD2 (6 bases). V lost 6 bases, J lost 12 bases, and 8 bases lay in between. This CDR3 has 10 residues. The CDR3 is CASRGTQLFF. In nucleotides, the CDR3 is TGTGCCAGCAGAGGGACTCAGCTGTTTTTT.

The chain couples TRBV7-8 to TRBJ1-1; TRBD1 is a possible D gene (5 bases). V lost 2 bases and J lost 0, with 19 bases in between. The CDR3 runs 18 residues. Looked up from germline, CDR1 is SGHVS and CDR2 is FQNEAQ. CDR3 sequence: CASSLLGRAKGMNTEAFF. In nucleotides, the CDR3 is TGTGCCAGCAGCTTATTGGGCAGGGCCAAAGGAATGAACACTGAAGCTTTCTTT.

V is TRBV2 and J is TRBJ1-5; 10 positions match TRBD1. CDR3 length: 17 amino acids. V was pared by 6 bases and J by 0 bases, with 8 bases of the junction left unmatched. Germline values: CDR1 SNHLY, CDR2 FYNNEI. CDR3 sequence: CASRVGTGDHSNQPQHF. DNA for the CDR3: TGTGCCAGCAGAGTCGGGACAGGGGACCATAGCAATCAGCCCCAGCATTTT.

The chain uses TRBV5-1 and TRBJ2-5; 8 bases match TRBD1. With 0 bases clipped from V and 2 bases from J, the junction kept 3 bases outside the gene matches. Germline V gene sequence: CDR1 SGHRS, CDR2 YFSETQ. This CDR3 is 15 amino acids long. This CDR3 reads CASSLGGQVQETQYF. The DNA for the CDR3 is TGCGCCAGCAGCTTGGGGGGACAGGTACAAGAGACCCAGTACTTC. Together with reference TRBV5-1 and TRBJ2-5, the CDR3 gives the full variable domain: KAGVTQTPRYLIKTRGQQVTLSCSPISGHRSVSWYQQTPGQGLQFLFEYFSETQRNKGNFPGRFSGRQFSNSRSEMNVSTLELGDSALYLCASSLGGQVQETQYFGPGTRLLVL.

This clone was seen just once. V and J are TRBV3-1 (or the pseudogene TRBV3-2) and TRBJ2-5; D possibly corresponds to TRBD1 (6 bases). The germline gives CDR1 LGHDT, CDR2 YNNKEL (reference sequence). The CDR3 spans 14 residues. V gave up 3 bases and J gave up 4 bases, with 12 bases separating them. The CDR3 region is CASSQKAGAETQYF. The CDR3 DNA is TGTGCCAGCAGCCAGAAGGCAGGGGCAGAGACCCAGTACTTC.

The V gene is TRBV19, the J gene TRBJ1-4; D gene uncertain. Germline CDR1 LNHDA, CDR2 SQIVND (reference sequence). V was clipped by 7 bases and J by 0 bases, with 6 bases between them. This CDR3 contains 13 residues. As DNA, the CDR3 is TGTGCCAGTACGCGGGCAACTAATGAAAAACTGTTTTTT. Protein sequence: CASTRATNEKLFF.

The rearrangement links TRBV5-1 to TRBJ2-1; 9 bases fit TRBD2. The CDR3 contains 16 residues. Germline V gene lookup returns CDR1 SGHRS and CDR2 YFSETQ. The V segment lost 4 bases and the J segment 4 bases; nucleotides outside the gene matches: 9. The CDR3 DNA follows: TGCGCCAGCAGCCCGCGGGGGGGGACCCCATACAATGAGCAGTTCTTC. Translation: CASSPRGGTPYNEQFF. The full variable domain, with the rest looked up from reference TRBV5-1 and TRBJ2-1, is KAGVTQTPRYLIKTRGQQVTLSCSPISGHRSVSWYQQTPGQGLQFLFEYFSETQRNKGNFPGRFSGRQFSNSRSEMNVSTLELGDSALYLCASSPRGGTPYNEQFFGPGTRLTVL.

The gene calls are TRBV11-2 and TRBJ1-6; the D is unclear. The CDR3 length is 16 residues. CDR1 SGHAT and CDR2 FQNNGV come from the germline V gene. V was shortened by 4 bases and J by 14 bases, with 24 bases between the two germline ends. Here the CDR3 DNA reads TGTGCCAGCAGCTCCGCTGGGTTAGGGCGGCGGGTGGCCCTCCACTTT. Protein: CASSSAGLGRRVALHF.

This chain joins TRBV28 and TRBJ1-4; D is uncertain. This CDR3 is 14 amino acids long. Trimming removed 2 bases at V and 5 bases at J, with 9 bases between. Looked up from germline, CDR1 is MDHEN and CDR2 is SYDVKM. The CDR3: CASSLTRSNEKLFF. The CDR3 region has the DNA TGTGCCAGCAGTTTAACGAGATCGAATGAAAAACTGTTTTTT.

This clone is medium-sized (0.01 to 0.1%) by share. The chain links TRBV4-1 to TRBJ2-7; D may be TRBD1 (6 bases). Germline-derived CDR1 and CDR2 are MGHRA and YSYEKL. This CDR3 spans 15 amino acids. The V end lost 4 bases, the J end lost 3 bases, and 16 bases lay between the germline ends. This chain's CDR3 is CASSRGFGGRYEQYV. For the CDR3, the DNA is TGCGCCAGCAGCCGCGGTTTTGGGGGCCGCTACGAGCAGTACGTC.

The chain recombines TRBV29-1 with TRBJ1-2, with TRBD1 identical over 8 bases. This CDR3 is 13 amino acids long. Per germline, CDR1 SQVTM and CDR2 ANQGSEA. V dropped 7 bases and J dropped 4; count of bases not matched to a gene: 8. CDR3 loop: CSAGQGGGYGYTF. The CDR3 nucleotides read TGCAGCGCAGGACAGGGAGGGGGCTATGGCTACACCTTC.

The genes are TRBV6-6 and TRBJ2-3; TRBD2 matches 10 bases. V gave up 7 bases and J gave up 3 bases; unmatched junction bases: 10. The CDR3 is 16 residues long. CDR1 and CDR2 from the germline V gene are MNHNY and SVGAGI (reference sequence). This chain's CDR3 is CASIFRLAGGTDTQYF. The CDR3 DNA is TGTGCCAGCATTTTTAGACTAGCGGGCGGAACAGATACGCAGTATTTT.

This clone came up once. This chain joins TRBV5-4 and TRBJ2-3, with no clear D. CDR1 and CDR2 (germline): SGHNT, YYREEE (reference sequence). V shed 2 bases and J shed 5 bases, with 6 bases lying between them. CDR3 length: 12 residues. In DNA, the CDR3 is TGTGCCAGCAGCTTCTACCGAGATACGCAGTATTTT. Residues: CASSFYRDTQYF.

This chain uses TRBV6-6 with TRBJ2-5; a possible D gene is TRBD1 (6 bases). The CDR3 length is 14 residues. CDR1 is MNHNY, CDR2 SVGAGI, per germline (reference sequence). V was pared by 2 bases and J by 2 bases, with 9 bases between. Here the CDR3 DNA reads TGTGCCAGCAGTTACCCGACAGGACAAGAGACCCAGTACTTC. Translation: CASSYPTGQETQYF.

V and J are TRBV10-3 and TRBJ2-1, with 8 nucleotides matching TRBD2. CDR1 is ENHRY and CDR2 is SYGVKD in the germline V gene. Trimming cost V 5 bases and J 7 bases; bases outside gene matches: 4. The CDR3 sequence is 13 residues long. CDR3 nucleotide sequence: TGTGCCATCAGTCCGGGGGGGCTAAATGAGCAGTTCTTC. The encoded protein is CAISPGGLNEQFF.

The CDR3 is CASSPNREGQPQHF. The CDR3 coding sequence is TGTGCCAGCAGCCCAAACAGGGAAGGACAGCCCCAGCATTTT. The chain carries TRBV7-8 and TRBJ1-5, with D maybe TRBD1 (6 bases). Germline CDR1 reads SGHVS; CDR2 reads FQNEAQ. V gave up 5 bases and J gave up 7 bases, with 15 bases separating them. This CDR3 has 14 residues.